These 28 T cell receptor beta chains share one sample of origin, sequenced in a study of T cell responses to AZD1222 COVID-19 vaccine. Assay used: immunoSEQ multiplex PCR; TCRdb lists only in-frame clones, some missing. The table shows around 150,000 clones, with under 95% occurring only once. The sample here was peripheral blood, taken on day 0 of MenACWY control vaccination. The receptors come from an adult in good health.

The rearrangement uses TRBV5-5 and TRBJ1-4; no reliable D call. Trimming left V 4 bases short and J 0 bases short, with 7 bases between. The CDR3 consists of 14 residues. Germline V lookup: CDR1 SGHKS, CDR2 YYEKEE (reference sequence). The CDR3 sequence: CASSTIATNEKLFF. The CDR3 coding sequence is TGTGCCAGCAGCACAATTGCAACTAATGAAAAACTGTTTTTT.

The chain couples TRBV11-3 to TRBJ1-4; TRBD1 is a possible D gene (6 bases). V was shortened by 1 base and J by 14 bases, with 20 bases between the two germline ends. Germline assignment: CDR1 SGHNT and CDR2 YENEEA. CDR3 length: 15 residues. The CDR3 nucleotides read TGTGCCAGCAGCTTAGCCCCTTGGACAGCCTCGGGGCTGTTTTTT. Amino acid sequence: CASSLAPWTASGLFF.

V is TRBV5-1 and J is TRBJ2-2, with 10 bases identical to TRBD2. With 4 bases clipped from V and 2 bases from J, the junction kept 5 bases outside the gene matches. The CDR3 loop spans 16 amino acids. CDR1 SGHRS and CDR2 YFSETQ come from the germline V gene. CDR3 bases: TGCGCCAGCAGCAGGGTAGCGGGAGGTAACACCGGGGAGCTGTTTTTT. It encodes CASSRVAGGNTGELFF. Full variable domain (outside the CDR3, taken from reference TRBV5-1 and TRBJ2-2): KAGVTQTPRYLIKTRGQQVTLSCSPISGHRSVSWYQQTPGQGLQFLFEYFSETQRNKGNFPGRFSGRQFSNSRSEMNVSTLELGDSALYLCASSRVAGGNTGELFFGEGSRLTVL.

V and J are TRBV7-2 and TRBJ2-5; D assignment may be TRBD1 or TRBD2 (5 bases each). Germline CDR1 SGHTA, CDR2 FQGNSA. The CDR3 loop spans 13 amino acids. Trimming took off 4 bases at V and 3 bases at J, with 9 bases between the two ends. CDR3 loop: CASSSGTEETQYF. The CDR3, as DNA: TGTGCCAGCAGCTCTGGGACGGAAGAGACCCAGTACTTC.

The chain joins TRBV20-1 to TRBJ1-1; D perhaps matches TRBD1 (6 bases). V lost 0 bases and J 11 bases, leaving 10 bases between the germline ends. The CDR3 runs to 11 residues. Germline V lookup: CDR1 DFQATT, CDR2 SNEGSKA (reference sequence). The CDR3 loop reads CSAREGGDAFF. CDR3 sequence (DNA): TGCAGTGCTAGAGAAGGGGGGGATGCTTTCTTT.

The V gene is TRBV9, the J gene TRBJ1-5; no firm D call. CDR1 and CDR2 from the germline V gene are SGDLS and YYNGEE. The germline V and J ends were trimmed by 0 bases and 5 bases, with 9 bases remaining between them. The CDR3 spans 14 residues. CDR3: CASSVGPRDQPQHF. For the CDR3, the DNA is TGTGCCAGCAGCGTAGGACCAAGAGATCAGCCCCAGCATTTT.

The CDR3 loop reads CASSSLAGSSYNEQFF. The CDR3 region has the DNA TGTGCCAGCAGTTCTCTAGCGGGGAGCTCCTACAATGAGCAGTTCTTC. V is TRBV27 and J is TRBJ2-1; TRBD2 matches 9 bases. The CDR3 extends over 16 amino acids. The germline V gene has CDR1 MNHEY and CDR2 SMNVEV (reference sequence). The V segment lost 4 bases and the J segment 0 bases; nucleotides outside the gene matches: 4.

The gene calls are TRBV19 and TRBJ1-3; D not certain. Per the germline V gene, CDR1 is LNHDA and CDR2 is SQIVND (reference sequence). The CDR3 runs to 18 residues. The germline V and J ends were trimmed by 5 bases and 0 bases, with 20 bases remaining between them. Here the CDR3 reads CASSRSGSGLNSGNTIYF. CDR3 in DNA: TGTGCCAGTAGTCGTTCGGGCAGTGGGTTGAACTCTGGAAACACCATATATTTT.

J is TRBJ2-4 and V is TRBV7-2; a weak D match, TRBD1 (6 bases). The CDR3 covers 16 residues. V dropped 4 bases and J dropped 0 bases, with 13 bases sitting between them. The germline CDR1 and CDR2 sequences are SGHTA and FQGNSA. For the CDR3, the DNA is TGTGCCAGCAGCTCACCGGGACATCTAGCCAAAAACATTCAGTACTTC. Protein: CASSSPGHLAKNIQYF.

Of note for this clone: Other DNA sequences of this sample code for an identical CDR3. The CDR3 loop reads CASSLAGGYNEQFF. Written as DNA, the CDR3 is TGTGCCAGCAGCTTAGCGGGAGGATACAATGAGCAGTTCTTC. J is TRBJ2-1 and V is TRBV7-2; TRBD2 is a possible D gene (6 bases). This CDR3 region has 14 residues. V was shortened by 0 bases and J by 4 bases, with 7 bases between the two germline ends. Germline values: CDR1 SGHTA, CDR2 FQGNSA.

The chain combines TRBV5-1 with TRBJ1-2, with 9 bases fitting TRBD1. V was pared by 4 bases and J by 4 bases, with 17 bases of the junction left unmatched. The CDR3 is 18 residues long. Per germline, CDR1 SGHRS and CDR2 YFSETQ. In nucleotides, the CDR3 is TGCGCCAGCAGCACAAGGTCCCGGGACAGGGTTGTTAGCTATGGCTACACCTTC. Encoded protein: CASSTRSRDRVVSYGYTF.

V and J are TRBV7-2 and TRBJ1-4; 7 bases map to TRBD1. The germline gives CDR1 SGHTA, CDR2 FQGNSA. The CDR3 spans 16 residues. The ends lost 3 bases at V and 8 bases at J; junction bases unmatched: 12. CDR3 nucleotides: TGTGCCAGCAGCTTGACCTTTAGACAGGGAGAAGAAAAACTGTTTTTT. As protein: CASSLTFRQGEEKLFF.

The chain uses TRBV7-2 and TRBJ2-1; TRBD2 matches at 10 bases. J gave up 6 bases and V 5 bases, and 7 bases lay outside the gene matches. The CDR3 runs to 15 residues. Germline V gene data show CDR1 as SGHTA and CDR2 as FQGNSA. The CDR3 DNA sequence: TGTGCCAGCAGCCGGAGCGGGAGGGAGGGCAATGAGCAGTTCTTC. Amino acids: CASSRSGREGNEQFF.

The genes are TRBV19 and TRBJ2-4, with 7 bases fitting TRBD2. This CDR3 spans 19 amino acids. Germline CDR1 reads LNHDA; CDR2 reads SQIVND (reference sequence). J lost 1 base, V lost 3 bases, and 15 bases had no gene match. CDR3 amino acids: CASSMEPGLIPVAKNIQYF. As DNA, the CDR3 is TGTGCCAGTAGTATGGAGCCGGGACTAATCCCGGTGGCCAAAAACATTCAGTACTTC.

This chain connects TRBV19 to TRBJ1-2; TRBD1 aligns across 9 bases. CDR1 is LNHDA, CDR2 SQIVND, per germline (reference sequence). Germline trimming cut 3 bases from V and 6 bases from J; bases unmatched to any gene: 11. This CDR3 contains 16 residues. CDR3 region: CASSMVGTGTRNGYTF. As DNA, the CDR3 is TGTGCCAGTAGTATGGTTGGGACAGGGACTCGGAATGGCTACACCTTC.

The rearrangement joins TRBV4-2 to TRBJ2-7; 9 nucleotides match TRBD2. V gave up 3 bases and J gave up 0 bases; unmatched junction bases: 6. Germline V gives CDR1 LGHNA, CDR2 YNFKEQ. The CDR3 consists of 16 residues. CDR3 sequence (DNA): TGTGCCAGCAGCCAGGTAGCGGGAGACCTCTCCTACGAGCAGTACTTC. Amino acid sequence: CASSQVAGDLSYEQYF.

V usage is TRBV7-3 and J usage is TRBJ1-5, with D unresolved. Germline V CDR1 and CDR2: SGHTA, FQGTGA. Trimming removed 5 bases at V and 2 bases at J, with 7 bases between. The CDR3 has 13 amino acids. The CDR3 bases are TGTGCCAGCAGCGGTGGAGGCAATCAGCCCCAGCATTTT. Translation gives CASSGGGNQPQHF.

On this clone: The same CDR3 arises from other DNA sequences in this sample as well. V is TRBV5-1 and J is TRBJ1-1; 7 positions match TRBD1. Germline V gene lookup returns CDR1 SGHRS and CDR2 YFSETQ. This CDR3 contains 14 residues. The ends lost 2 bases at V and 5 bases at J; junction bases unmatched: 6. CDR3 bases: TGCGCCAGCAGCTTAGCAGGGGGTAGAACTGAAGCTTTCTTT. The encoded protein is CASSLAGGRTEAFF.

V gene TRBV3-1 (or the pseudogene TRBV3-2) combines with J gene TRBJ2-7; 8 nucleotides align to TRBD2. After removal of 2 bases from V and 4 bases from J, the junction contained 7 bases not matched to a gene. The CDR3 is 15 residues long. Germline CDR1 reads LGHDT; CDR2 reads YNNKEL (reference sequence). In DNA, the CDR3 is TGTGCCAGCAGCCAACGGGCGGGAGGTTGGTACGAGCAGTACTTC. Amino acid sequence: CASSQRAGGWYEQYF.

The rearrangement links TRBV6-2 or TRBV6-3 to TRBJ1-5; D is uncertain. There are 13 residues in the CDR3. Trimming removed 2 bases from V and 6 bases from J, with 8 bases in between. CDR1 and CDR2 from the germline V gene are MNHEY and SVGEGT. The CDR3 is CASSYLPGQPQHF. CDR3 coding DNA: TGTGCCAGCAGTTACCTCCCGGGTCAGCCCCAGCATTTT.

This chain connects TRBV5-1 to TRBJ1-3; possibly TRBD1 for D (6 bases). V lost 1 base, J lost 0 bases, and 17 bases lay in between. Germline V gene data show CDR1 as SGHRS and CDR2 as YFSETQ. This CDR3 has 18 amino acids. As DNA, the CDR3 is TGCGCCAGCAGCTTGTCGTTGGACAGCCTCAACTCTGGAAACACCATATATTTT. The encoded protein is CASSLSLDSLNSGNTIYF.

CDR3 DNA sequence: TGTGCCAGTGCGGGTTGGGGGCGCGGCACAGATACGCAGTATTTT. It codes for CASAGWGRGTDTQYF. The chain recombines TRBV9 with TRBJ2-3, with D tentatively TRBD1 (6 bases). CDR1 and CDR2 (germline): SGDLS, YYNGEE. The V end lost 8 bases, the J end lost 1 base, and 17 bases lay between the germline ends. The CDR3 contains 15 residues.

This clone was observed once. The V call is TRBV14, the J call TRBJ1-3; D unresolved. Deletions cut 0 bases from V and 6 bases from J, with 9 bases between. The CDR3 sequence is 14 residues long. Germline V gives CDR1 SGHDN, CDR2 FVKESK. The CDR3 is CASSQDLGANTIYF. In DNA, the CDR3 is TGTGCCAGCAGCCAAGATCTCGGAGCAAACACCATATATTTT.

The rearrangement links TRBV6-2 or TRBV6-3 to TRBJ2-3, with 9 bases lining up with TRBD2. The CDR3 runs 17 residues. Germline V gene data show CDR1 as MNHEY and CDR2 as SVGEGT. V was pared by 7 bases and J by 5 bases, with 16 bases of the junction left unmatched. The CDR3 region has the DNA TGTGCCAGCACCCCATCCTACGCGGGAGGGCCGGGAGATACGCAGTATTTT. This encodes CASTPSYAGGPGDTQYF.

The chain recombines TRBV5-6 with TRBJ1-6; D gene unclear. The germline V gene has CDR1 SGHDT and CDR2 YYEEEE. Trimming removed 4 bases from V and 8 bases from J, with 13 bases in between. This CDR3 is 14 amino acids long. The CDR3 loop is CASSPAGEYSPLHF. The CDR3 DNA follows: TGTGCCAGCAGCCCGGCTGGGGAGTATTCACCCCTCCACTTT.

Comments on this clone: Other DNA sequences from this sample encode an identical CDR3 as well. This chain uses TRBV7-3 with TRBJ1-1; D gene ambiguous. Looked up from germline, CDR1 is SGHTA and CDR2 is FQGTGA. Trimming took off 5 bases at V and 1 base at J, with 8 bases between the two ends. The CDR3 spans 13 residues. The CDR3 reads CASSLERNTEAFF. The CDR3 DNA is TGTGCCAGCAGCCTTGAGAGGAACACTGAAGCTTTCTTT.

The CDR3 nucleotides are TGTGCCAGTACTCGGGACATCCGTGAGCAGTACTTC. Translated: CASTRDIREQYF. The chain employs TRBV2 and TRBJ2-7; D may be TRBD1 (6 bases). Germline-derived CDR1 and CDR2 are SNHLY and FYNNEI. V was pared by 9 bases and J by 7 bases, with 16 bases between. The CDR3 loop spans 12 amino acids.

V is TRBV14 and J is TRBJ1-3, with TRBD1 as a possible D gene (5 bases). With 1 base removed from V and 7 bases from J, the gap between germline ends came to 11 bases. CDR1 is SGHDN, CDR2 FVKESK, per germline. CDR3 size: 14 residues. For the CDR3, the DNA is TGTGCCAGCAGCCAAGCGGGGGGGACCAACACCATATATTTT. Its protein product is CASSQAGGTNTIYF.